Each of the 29 T cell receptor beta chains below was sequenced from the same sample in a study of control samples from healthy donors and cancer patients. Method: immunoSEQ multiplex PCR; TCRdb's copy keeps in-frame clones and lacks some. The table shows some 95,000 clones, with around nine tenths occurring only once. The specimen sequenced was blood. The receptors were gathered from a human donor in good health. The donor label of this sample is uncertain.

V usage is TRBV6-1 and J usage is TRBJ1-1, with a tentative D call TRBD1 (5 bases). The CDR3 totals 12 residues. The V gene's germline CDR1 is MNHNS and CDR2 SASEGT. Trimming cost V 1 base and J 11 bases, with 11 bases left between them. Here the CDR3 reads CASSEVARGAFF. CDR3 DNA: TGTGCCAGCAGTGAAGTGGCACGGGGGGCTTTCTTT.

The chain has TRBV7-6 and TRBJ2-7, with TRBD1 identical over 8 bases. The CDR3 totals 14 residues. Trimming removed 1 base from V and 6 bases from J; junction bases left unmatched: 5. Germline V gene sequence: CDR1 SGHVS, CDR2 FNYEAQ. CDR3 in DNA: TGTGCCAGCAGCTTAGACGACAGGGGTGGCGAGCAGTACTTC. It is translated as CASSLDDRGGEQYF.

V is TRBV5-1 and J is TRBJ2-5; D is possibly TRBD1 (6 bases). Germline V lookup: CDR1 SGHRS, CDR2 YFSETQ. V was pared by 0 bases and J by 5 bases, with 14 bases between. The CDR3 has 15 residues. The CDR3, as DNA: TGCGCCAGCAGCTTGGGACAGGCCCTCGGGGAGACCCAGTACTTC. It is translated as CASSLGQALGETQYF.

The chain joins TRBV10-1 to TRBJ2-3; a weak D match, TRBD2 (7 bases). Deletions cut 2 bases from V and 2 bases from J, with 17 bases between. CDR1 is WNHNN, CDR2 SYGVQD, per germline (reference sequence). The CDR3 has 17 residues. The CDR3 bases are TGCGCCAGCAGTGAGGTTGCTAGCCGGGGGGCCACAGATACGCAGTATTTT. Protein: CASSEVASRGATDTQYF.

The rearrangement joins TRBV12-5 to TRBJ2-7; possibly TRBD1 for D (5 bases). This CDR3 spans 10 amino acids. The V gene lost 9 bases and the J gene lost 7 bases, with 10 bases spanning the gap. Germline CDR1 reads LGHNT; CDR2 reads FRNRAP. The CDR3 protein is CARRPGEQYF. The CDR3 nucleotides are TGTGCTAGAAGACCAGGGGAGCAGTACTTC.

The chain recombines TRBV5-6 with TRBJ2-3; no definite D call. The CDR3 sequence is 14 residues long. Per germline, CDR1 SGHDT and CDR2 YYEEEE. The V and J ends lost 4 bases and 1 base respectively, with 10 bases between them. CDR3 sequence (DNA): TGTGCCAGCAGCCAAAAAAAAGGCACAGATACGCAGTATTTT. Protein: CASSQKKGTDTQYF.

V gene TRBV10-3 combines with J gene TRBJ1-1, with D uncertain. Trimming removed 7 bases at V and 1 base at J, with 10 bases between. The CDR3 totals 13 residues. CDR1 is ENHRY and CDR2 is SYGVKD in the germline V gene. CDR3 sequence: CAITQDWNTEAFF. CDR3 bases: TGTGCCATCACTCAGGATTGGAACACTGAAGCTTTCTTT.

This clone was found once. The rearrangement joins TRBV20-1 to TRBJ2-5, with D unclear. The CDR3 is made up of 11 amino acids. Germline values: CDR1 DFQATT, CDR2 SNEGSKA (reference sequence). Trimming stripped 6 bases from V and 2 bases from J, with 7 bases between. CDR3: CSARRQETQYF. DNA of the CDR3: TGCAGTGCAAGACGGCAAGAGACCCAGTACTTC.

V is TRBV9 and J is TRBJ1-1; no firm D call. Germline loops: CDR1 SGDLS, CDR2 YYNGEE. V lost 2 bases and J 0 bases, leaving 5 bases between the germline ends. CDR3 size: 13 residues. The CDR3 here is CASSVTVNTEAFF. The CDR3 bases are TGTGCCAGCAGCGTTACGGTGAACACTGAAGCTTTCTTT.

The J gene is TRBJ2-3, the V gene TRBV9; either TRBD1 or TRBD2 may supply D (5 bases each). Germline CDR1 and CDR2: SGDLS and YYNGEE. The CDR3 runs 16 residues. Trimming removed 3 bases from V and 4 bases from J, with 18 bases in between. The CDR3: CASSGNTYMGADTQYF. The CDR3 DNA reads as TGTGCCAGCAGCGGCAACACGTATATGGGGGCAGATACGCAGTATTTT.

This chain links TRBV19 with TRBJ1-1, with D hard to call. Trimming pared 1 base from V and 5 bases from J, leaving 11 bases between. Germline CDR1 LNHDA, CDR2 SQIVND (reference sequence). The CDR3 has 14 residues. This chain's CDR3 is CASSIVVWETEAFF. CDR3 coding DNA: TGTGCCAGTAGTATAGTAGTCTGGGAGACTGAAGCTTTCTTT.

The CDR3 region is CASSPSGGDTDTQYF. The CDR3 nucleotides read TGTGCCAGCAGCCCCTCAGGGGGGGACACAGATACGCAGTATTTT. This chain joins TRBV5-4 and TRBJ2-3; possibly TRBD1 or TRBD2 for D (7 bases each). CDR1 is SGHNT, CDR2 YYREEE, per germline (reference sequence). Trimming took off 4 bases at V and 2 bases at J, with 14 bases between the two ends. This CDR3 contains 15 residues.

This chain joins TRBV7-9 and TRBJ1-2; no reliable D call. The CDR3 is 14 residues long. V gave up 4 bases and J gave up 4 bases, with 13 bases separating them. Per the germline V gene, CDR1 is SEHNR and CDR2 is FQNEAQ (reference sequence). CDR3 in DNA: TGTGCCAGCAGCTATGCTAATCTCCGCTATGGCTACACCTTC. Amino acids: CASSYANLRYGYTF.

A few counts support this clone. The V and J genes are TRBV7-2 and TRBJ2-7, with D tentatively TRBD1 (5 bases). Germline assignment: CDR1 SGHTA and CDR2 FQGNSA. The CDR3 spans 14 residues. Between the trimmed V and J ends, which lost 5 bases and 3 bases, there was a span of 14 bases. Here the CDR3 DNA reads TGTGCCAGCAGCCCTGACAGTTACTACTACGAGCAGTACGTC. Its translation is CASSPDSYYYEQYV.

The rearrangement joins TRBV20-1 to TRBJ1-1; D uncertain. The CDR3 runs 8 residues. Germline V gene data show CDR1 as DFQATT and CDR2 as SNEGSKA (reference sequence). The ends were cut back, 4 bases at V and 7 bases at J, with 1 base in the middle. CDR3 in DNA: TGCAGTGCTAATGAAGCTTTCTTT. Its translation: CSANEAFF.

In nucleotides, the CDR3 is TGTGCCATCTCATCCGCAGGGCGCGGGGGTGGACAGGAGACCCAGTACTTC. The encoded protein is CAISSAGRGGGQETQYF. The chain joins TRBV10-3 to TRBJ2-5; TRBD2 might be the D (7 bases). V was cut by 8 bases and J by 5 bases, with 27 bases left in between. Per the germline V gene, CDR1 is ENHRY and CDR2 is SYGVKD. The CDR3 has 17 residues.

V is TRBV19 and J is TRBJ1-2; D not certain. Trimming removed 7 bases at V and 5 bases at J, with 14 bases between. Germline V lookup: CDR1 LNHDA, CDR2 SQIVND (reference sequence). CDR3 length: 13 amino acids. The CDR3: CASTIGRGYGYTF. CDR3 nucleotides: TGTGCCAGTACGATTGGGCGAGGGTATGGCTACACCTTC.

The chain has TRBV6-5 and TRBJ2-5; D might be TRBD2 (6 bases). The CDR3 extends over 16 amino acids. The germline CDR1 and CDR2 sequences are MNHEY and SVGAGI. V gave up 0 bases and J gave up 3 bases, with 14 bases separating them. Here the CDR3 reads CASSYSATREKETQYF. The CDR3 region has the DNA TGTGCCAGCAGTTACTCCGCGACTAGGGAGAAAGAGACCCAGTACTTC.

The J gene is TRBJ1-1, the V gene TRBV3-1 (or the pseudogene TRBV3-2); 10 bases align to TRBD1. Per the germline V gene, CDR1 is LGHDT and CDR2 is YNNKEL (reference sequence). This CDR3 contains 13 residues. The trim removed 6 bases at V and 7 bases at J, leaving 5 bases unmatched. The CDR3 nucleotides read TGTGCCAGCAGACGGACAGGGGGGGGTGAAGCTTTCTTT. Its protein product is CASRRTGGGEAFF.

This clone was detected only a few times. The chain is built from TRBV7-3 and TRBJ2-1; either TRBD1 or TRBD2 may fit D (5 bases each). Deletions cut 1 base from V and 4 bases from J, with 11 bases between. There are 15 residues in the CDR3. Germline V gives CDR1 SGHTA, CDR2 FQGTGA. The CDR3 DNA sequence: TGTGCCAGCAGCTTAAGGCAGGGAGTGTACAATGAGCAGTTCTTC. It codes for CASSLRQGVYNEQFF.

This rearrangement joins TRBV4-1 to TRBJ2-7, with 7 bases identical to TRBD2. This CDR3 contains 15 residues. Unmatched junction bases numbered 5, after V lost 0 bases and J lost 3 bases. CDR1 is MGHRA, CDR2 YSYEKL, per germline. The CDR3 region is CASSQEGPGGYEQYF. CDR3 in DNA: TGCGCCAGCAGCCAAGAAGGGCCGGGAGGCTACGAGCAGTACTTC.

The chain's CDR3 is CSATTVQEAFF. The DNA of the CDR3 is TGCAGTGCTACCACTGTCCAGGAAGCTTTCTTT. The chain combines TRBV20-1 with TRBJ1-1; D is unclear. Trimming shortened V by 4 bases and J by 8 bases, and 11 bases separated the two germline ends. Germline assignment: CDR1 DFQATT and CDR2 SNEGSKA (reference sequence). The CDR3 sequence is 11 residues long.

This clone was detected only a few times. The chain recombines TRBV5-4 with TRBJ1-2; 9 bases are a match to TRBD1. Looked up from germline, CDR1 is SGHNT and CDR2 is YYREEE (reference sequence). The V segment lost 4 bases and the J segment 8 bases; nucleotides outside the gene matches: 12. The CDR3 is 15 amino acids. In DNA, the CDR3 is TGTGCCAGCAGCAAAGGTAACAGGGGGCGGGGAGGCTACACCTTC. This translates into CASSKGNRGRGGYTF.

The V and J genes are TRBV20-1 and TRBJ1-2; D might be TRBD1 (6 bases). CDR1 DFQATT and CDR2 SNEGSKA come from the germline V gene (reference sequence). CDR3 length equals 10 residues. The CDR3 DNA reads TGCGCGGACAGTGGATATGGCTACACCTTC. It specifies CADSGYGYTF.

In its sample, this clone was seen once. This chain uses TRBV5-1 with TRBJ1-3; 7 bases fit TRBD1. The junction had 4 bases not matched to a gene; V was cut back by 3 bases and J by 4 bases. CDR1 SGHRS and CDR2 YFSETQ come from the germline V gene. CDR3 length: 14 amino acids. In nucleotides, the CDR3 is TGCGCCAGCAGCTCGACAGGGTTCGGAAACACCATATATTTT. Its translation is CASSSTGFGNTIYF.

The chain carries TRBV5-4 and TRBJ2-7; 10 nucleotides agree with TRBD2. This CDR3 has 15 residues. CDR1 and CDR2 (germline): SGHNT, YYREEE (reference sequence). With 4 bases clipped from V and 4 bases from J, the junction kept 8 bases outside the gene matches. The CDR3 DNA follows: TGTGCCAGCAGCGGGGGCGAGCGGGGGGGTTACGAGCAGTACTTC. Encoded protein: CASSGGERGGYEQYF.

The rearrangement uses TRBV6-2 or TRBV6-3 and TRBJ1-1; D gene uncertain. Germline lookup yields CDR1 MNHEY and CDR2 SVGEGT. The CDR3 runs 16 residues. Between the trimmed V and J ends, which lost 4 bases and 0 bases, there was a span of 15 bases. CDR3 sequence reads: CASSLPHGPMNTEAFF. The CDR3, as DNA: TGTGCCAGCAGTTTGCCTCACGGGCCCATGAACACTGAAGCTTTCTTT.

A single count supports this clone. This chain connects TRBV6-2 or TRBV6-3 to TRBJ1-5; 11 nucleotides line up with TRBD1. The CDR3 extends over 16 amino acids. Germline loops: CDR1 MNHEY, CDR2 SVGEGT. V dropped 5 bases and J dropped 3; count of bases not matched to a gene: 6. Here the CDR3 reads CASSPGDRGNNQPQHF. DNA for the CDR3: TGTGCCAGCAGTCCCGGGGACAGGGGGAACAATCAGCCCCAGCATTTT.

V usage is TRBV30 and J usage is TRBJ1-2; D gene unclear. The CDR3 has 16 amino acids. With 3 bases removed from V and 2 bases from J, the gap between germline ends came to 19 bases. Germline lookup yields CDR1 GTSNPN and CDR2 SVGIG (reference sequence). CDR3 nucleotide sequence: TGTGCCTGGAGGCCGATGAGGGCGGGAGGCAACTATGGCTACACCTTC. Residues: CAWRPMRAGGNYGYTF.